The 27 T cell receptor beta chains in this list originate from one sample, sequenced in a study of T-cell reconstitution after alpha-beta-depleted transplantation in children. Unique molecular identifiers featured in how the TCRbeta library was prepared. TCRdb re-called the PCR reads through MiXCR, storing one row per CDR3 protein. The sample yields 350,000 to 400,000 distinct CDR3 sequences, about 14% seen once. The sequencing used PBMCs, collected from the stem cell graft. The receptors were sampled from a human donor who donated a stem cell graft to a child with Fanconi anemia.

The chain recombines TRBV6-5 with TRBJ1-2; D is possibly TRBD1 (5 bases). Deletions cut 6 bases from V and 4 bases from J, with 12 bases between. This CDR3 comprises 13 residues. CDR1 and CDR2 (germline): MNHEY, SVGAGI. CDR3 coding DNA: TGTGCCAGCAGCCGGGACTTCTTCTATGGCTACACCTTC. It is translated as CASSRDFFYGYTF.

The chain joins TRBV10-2 to TRBJ1-5; no clear D. Germline values: CDR1 WSHSY, CDR2 SAAADI. CDR3 length equals 12 residues. Trimming removed 1 base from V and 14 bases from J, with 12 bases in between. CDR3 sequence (DNA): TGCGCCAGCAGTGAGTTGGAGACGGCCGAGCATTTT. Its protein is CASSELETAEHF.

The chain is built from TRBV5-1 and TRBJ2-7, with D uncertain. Trimming stripped 4 bases from V and 2 bases from J, with 10 bases between. The CDR3 has 13 amino acids. Germline lookup yields CDR1 SGHRS and CDR2 YFSETQ. CDR3 sequence (DNA): TGCGCCAGCAGCCAACAGCCCGCCTACGAGCAGTACTTC. This translates into CASSQQPAYEQYF. Full variable domain (outside the CDR3, taken from reference TRBV5-1 and TRBJ2-7): KAGVTQTPRYLIKTRGQQVTLSCSPISGHRSVSWYQQTPGQGLQFLFEYFSETQRNKGNFPGRFSGRQFSNSRSEMNVSTLELGDSALYLCASSQQPAYEQYFGPGTRLTVT.

The J gene is TRBJ2-5, the V gene TRBV7-8; weak D call: TRBD1 (5 bases). The V gene lost 0 bases and the J gene lost 4 bases, with 15 bases spanning the gap. The CDR3 is made up of 16 amino acids. CDR1 and CDR2 from the germline V gene are SGHVS and FQNEAQ. CDR3 DNA sequence: TGTGCCAGCAGCTTAGCGTCGTTTAGGGGTGGAGAGACCCAGTACTTC. It translates to CASSLASFRGGETQYF.

The J gene is TRBJ1-2, the V gene TRBV5-4; D not resolved. CDR1 and CDR2 (germline): SGHNT, YYREEE (reference sequence). Trimming cost V 4 bases and J 5 bases, with 15 bases left between them. The CDR3 extends over 14 amino acids. The CDR3 here is CASSQRETLYGYTF. DNA of the CDR3: TGTGCCAGCAGCCAGCGGGAAACGCTATATGGCTACACCTTC.

At least ten counts were recorded for this clonotype. The chain joins TRBV5-1 to TRBJ1-1; TRBD1 might be the D (5 bases). The CDR3 is 14 residues long. V gave up 3 bases and J gave up 2 bases, with 11 bases separating them. Germline V lookup: CDR1 SGHRS, CDR2 YFSETQ. In nucleotides, the CDR3 is TGCGCCAGCAGCTATCAGGGTCCTAACACTGAAGCTTTCTTT. It codes for CASSYQGPNTEAFF.

This clonotype was seen at least ten times. The rearrangement joins TRBV12-3 or TRBV12-4 to TRBJ1-2; weak D call: TRBD1 (5 bases). CDR3 length: 14 amino acids. V was cut by 6 bases and J by 5 bases, with 16 bases left in between. The CDR3 nucleotides are TGTGCCAGCAGCCCCGGGGGAAGAAGGTATGGCTACACCTTC. Protein: CASSPGGRRYGYTF.

Only a few counts were recorded for this clonotype. The chain carries TRBV5-1 and TRBJ2-2; possibly TRBD2 for D (5 bases). Trimming shortened V by 3 bases and J by 6 bases, and 9 bases separated the two germline ends. Germline loops: CDR1 SGHRS, CDR2 YFSETQ. The CDR3 length is 13 residues. The CDR3 DNA is TGCGCCAGCAGCTCGGCCGGGGCCGGGGAGCTGTTTTTT. Its protein is CASSSAGAGELFF.

Here the CDR3 DNA reads TGTGCCAGCAGCTTAGGGGCAGGGTTTGCTGGGGCCAACGTCCTGACTTTC. This translates into CASSLGAGFAGANVLTF. V is TRBV11-2 and J is TRBJ2-6, with TRBD1 as a possible D gene (5 bases). V was pared by 1 base and J by 2 bases, with 12 bases between. The CDR3 runs to 17 residues. Germline V CDR1 and CDR2: SGHAT, FQNNGV.

This clonotype has a handful of counts. This chain connects TRBV10-2 to TRBJ1-5, with 8 bases identical to TRBD1. The CDR3 runs 13 residues. Germline V lookup: CDR1 WSHSY, CDR2 SAAADI. V gave up 8 bases and J gave up 7 bases; unmatched junction bases: 7. The CDR3 reads CASGGQGGQPQHF. CDR3 DNA: TGCGCCAGCGGTGGACAGGGTGGCCAGCCCCAGCATTTT.

The gene calls are TRBV18 and TRBJ1-1; no clear D. Germline V lookup: CDR1 KGHSH, CDR2 LQKENI. The CDR3 consists of 14 residues. Trimming stripped 4 bases from V and 3 bases from J, with 12 bases between. The CDR3 DNA reads TGTGCCAGCTCACGGGGTAGTGACTACACTGAAGCTTTCTTT. Its translation: CASSRGSDYTEAFF. Filled out from reference TRBV18 and TRBJ1-1, the complete variable domain reads NAGVMQNPRHLVRRRGQEARLRCSPMKGHSHVYWYRQLPEEGLKFMVYLQKENIIDESGMPKERFSAEFPKEGPSILRIQQVVRGDSAAYFCASSRGSDYTEAFFGQGTRLTVV.

CDR3 protein: CASSLILAGGPHEQFF. The CDR3 bases are TGTGCCAGCAGTTTAATCCTAGCGGGGGGGCCACATGAGCAGTTCTTC. The chain is built from TRBV27 and TRBJ2-1, with 12 bases matching TRBD2. Germline V lookup: CDR1 MNHEY, CDR2 SMNVEV (reference sequence). Unmatched junction bases numbered 7, after V lost 2 bases and J lost 8 bases. CDR3 length: 16 amino acids.

The CDR3 loop reads CAISASRRGGTYV. In nucleotides, the CDR3 is TGTGCCATCAGTGCGTCGAGACGGGGGGGAACGTACGTC. This chain uses TRBV10-3 with TRBJ2-7; TRBD2 aligns across 8 bases. The CDR3 is 13 amino acids. V shed 4 bases and J 12 bases; nucleotides not matched to a gene: 11. Germline V lookup: CDR1 ENHRY, CDR2 SYGVKD.

The sample holds a few counts of this clonotype. J is TRBJ1-3 and V is TRBV20-1, with D possibly TRBD1 on 5 matching bases. The CDR3 loop spans 16 amino acids. Germline V gene lookup returns CDR1 DFQATT and CDR2 SNEGSKA (reference sequence). Trimming left V 5 bases short and J 3 bases short, with 20 bases between. The CDR3 DNA sequence: TGCAGTGCTTCATCAACCGGGGGGAAGGGTGGAAACACCATATATTTT. It specifies CSASSTGGKGGNTIYF.

This chain joins TRBV6-1 and TRBJ2-2, with 9 bases that match TRBD2. The CDR3 consists of 15 residues. Germline lookup yields CDR1 MNHNS and CDR2 SASEGT. The V gene end was trimmed by 6 bases and the J gene end by 5 bases; junction bases not matched to a gene: 7. CDR3 amino acids: CASRRSREGTGELFF. The CDR3 DNA follows: TGTGCCAGCAGGAGGTCGCGGGAGGGGACCGGGGAGCTGTTTTTT.

In its sample, this clonotype was seen many times. The V gene is TRBV3-1, the J gene TRBJ2-6; TRBD1 or TRBD2 may be the D gene (5 bases each). The germline CDR1 and CDR2 sequences are LGHDT and YNNKEL (reference sequence). The germline V and J ends were trimmed by 0 bases and 2 bases, with 29 bases remaining between them. CDR3 length: 23 amino acids. The CDR3 sequence is CASSQEGDGTLYLTPPGANVLTF. The CDR3 DNA follows: TGTGCCAGCAGCCAAGAGGGGGACGGTACTCTTTACCTTACCCCGCCTGGGGCCAACGTCCTGACTTTC.

This chain uses TRBV10-2 with TRBJ2-7; unclear D gene. The CDR3 totals 12 residues. V was trimmed by 3 bases and J by 2 bases, leaving 5 bases between them. The germline gives CDR1 WSHSY, CDR2 SAAADI. DNA for the CDR3: TGCGCCAGCAGTGATCGGGCCTACGAGCAGTACGTC. The encoded protein is CASSDRAYEQYV.

This clonotype was detected many times. This chain links TRBV28 with TRBJ2-3; a weak D match, TRBD1 (6 bases). Trimming removed 7 bases from V and 3 bases from J, with 17 bases in between. The length of the CDR3 is 15 residues. Germline V gene lookup returns CDR1 MDHEN and CDR2 SYDVKM. The DNA for the CDR3 is TGTGCCAGCACTACCCCAGGGGCAGAAACAGATACGCAGTATTTT. It specifies CASTTPGAETDTQYF.

There are many counts of this clonotype. This chain links TRBV7-8 with TRBJ2-5; maybe TRBD1 (6 bases). CDR3 length: 15 amino acids. Germline V CDR1 and CDR2: SGHVS, FQNEAQ. Trimming removed 4 bases at V and 1 base at J, with 13 bases between. The CDR3 region is CASSSPTGFQETQYF. CDR3 in DNA: TGTGCCAGCAGCTCTCCAACAGGGTTCCAAGAGACCCAGTACTTC.

This clonotype appeared many times. The chain carries TRBV4-2 and TRBJ2-2; no firm D call. Between the trimmed V and J ends, which lost 4 bases and 1 base, there was a span of 4 bases. This CDR3 has 13 residues. Germline V gene data show CDR1 as LGHNA and CDR2 as YNFKEQ. CDR3 region: CASSRENTGELFF. CDR3 nucleotides: TGTGCCAGCAGCCGAGAGAACACCGGGGAGCTGTTTTTT.

This clonotype has a count of ten or more. This sequence joins TRBV5-1 and TRBJ2-3, with D uncertain. CDR3 length: 12 residues. V shed 0 bases and J shed 7 bases, with 6 bases lying between them. From germline, CDR1 is SGHRS and CDR2 YFSETQ. The CDR3 sequence: CASSLERYTQYF. In DNA, the CDR3 is TGCGCCAGCAGCTTGGAGAGGTATACGCAGTATTTT.

The table lists this clonotype with a few counts. Compared with germline, one end of the junction differs, possibly owing to a read error. The chain has TRBV5-3 and TRBJ2-5; D gene uncertain. TRBV5-3 counts as an open reading frame of uncertain function. The CDR3 length is 8 residues. CDR3 in DNA: TGTGCCAGAAGCTTCATCCTTTTC. This translates into CARSFILF.

J is TRBJ1-2 and V is TRBV20-1; D not resolved. The V gene's germline CDR1 is DFQATT and CDR2 SNEGSKA (reference sequence). The CDR3 contains 12 residues. The germline V and J ends were trimmed by 2 bases and 7 bases, with 11 bases remaining between them. The CDR3 DNA reads as TGCAGTGCTAGATCAAAACCGGGTGGCTACACCTTC. Its protein product is CSARSKPGGYTF.

This clonotype has more than one count but fewer than ten. This chain uses TRBV5-1 with TRBJ1-6; D is unclear. The CDR3 consists of 16 residues. Germline V gives CDR1 SGHRS, CDR2 YFSETQ. Trimming left V 4 bases short and J 5 bases short, with 16 bases between. Here the CDR3 reads CASSPYSDLDNSPLHF. The CDR3 DNA follows: TGCGCCAGCAGCCCTTATTCGGACTTGGATAATTCACCCCTCCACTTT. Full variable domain (remainder filled in from reference TRBV5-1 and TRBJ1-6): KAGVTQTPRYLIKTRGQQVTLSCSPISGHRSVSWYQQTPGQGLQFLFEYFSETQRNKGNFPGRFSGRQFSNSRSEMNVSTLELGDSALYLCASSPYSDLDNSPLHFGNGTRLTVT.

This clonotype was seen more than once but under ten times. This chain links TRBV5-1 with TRBJ2-6, with D maybe TRBD1 (5 bases). The CDR3 contains 20 residues. V lost 0 bases and J 0 bases, leaving 19 bases between the germline ends. The germline CDR1 and CDR2 sequences are SGHRS and YFSETQ. The CDR3, as DNA: TGCGCCAGCAGCTTGGACTCTACTGGGGCCGTTTTCTCTGGGGCCAACGTCCTGACTTTC. As protein: CASSLDSTGAVFSGANVLTF. Supplemented by reference TRBV5-1 and TRBJ2-6, the full variable domain reads KAGVTQTPRYLIKTRGQQVTLSCSPISGHRSVSWYQQTPGQGLQFLFEYFSETQRNKGNFPGRFSGRQFSNSRSEMNVSTLELGDSALYLCASSLDSTGAVFSGANVLTFGAGSRLTVL.

This clonotype was seen at least ten times. The genes are TRBV5-6 and TRBJ2-7; D unclear. The germline gives CDR1 SGHDT, CDR2 YYEEEE. The CDR3 loop spans 14 amino acids. Trimming shortened V by 5 bases and J by 3 bases, and 15 bases separated the two germline ends. The CDR3 spells CASSLLTGYYEQYF. The CDR3 DNA reads TGTGCCAGCAGTCTACTGACGGGCTACTACGAGCAGTACTTC.

In its sample, this clonotype was seen many times. V gene TRBV6-2 or TRBV6-3 combines with J gene TRBJ2-2, with D hard to call. CDR1 is MNHEY and CDR2 is SVGEGT in the germline V gene. There are 17 residues in the CDR3. Trimming stripped 5 bases from V and 6 bases from J, with 22 bases between. CDR3 amino acids: CASSQRKPRSGAGELFF. CDR3 coding DNA: TGTGCCAGCAGTCAGAGGAAGCCCCGGTCCGGCGCCGGGGAGCTGTTTTTT.